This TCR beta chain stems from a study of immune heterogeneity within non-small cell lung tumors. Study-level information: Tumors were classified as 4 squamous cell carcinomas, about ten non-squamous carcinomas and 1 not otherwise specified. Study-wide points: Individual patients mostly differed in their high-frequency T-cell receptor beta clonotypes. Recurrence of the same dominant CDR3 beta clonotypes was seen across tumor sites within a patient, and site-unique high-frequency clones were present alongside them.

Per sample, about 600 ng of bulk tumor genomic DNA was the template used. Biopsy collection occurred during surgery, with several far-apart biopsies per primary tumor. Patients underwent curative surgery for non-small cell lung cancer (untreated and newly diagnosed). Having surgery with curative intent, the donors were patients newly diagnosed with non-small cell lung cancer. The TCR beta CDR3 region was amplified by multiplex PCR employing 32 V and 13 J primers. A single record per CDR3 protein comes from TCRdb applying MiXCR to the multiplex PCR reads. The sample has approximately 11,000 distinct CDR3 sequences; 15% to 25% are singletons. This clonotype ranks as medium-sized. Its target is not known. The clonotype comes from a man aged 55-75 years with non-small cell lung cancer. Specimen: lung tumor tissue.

The CDR3: CASSLEGNSYEQYF. CDR3 DNA sequence: TGCGCCAGCAGCTTGGAGGGAAACTCCTACGAGCAGTACTTC. The J gene is TRBJ2-7, the V gene TRBV5-1; D remains unclear. The CDR3 extends over 14 amino acids. CDR1 is SGHRS and CDR2 is YFSETQ in the germline V gene. Trimming stripped 0 bases from V and 0 bases from J, with 7 bases between.